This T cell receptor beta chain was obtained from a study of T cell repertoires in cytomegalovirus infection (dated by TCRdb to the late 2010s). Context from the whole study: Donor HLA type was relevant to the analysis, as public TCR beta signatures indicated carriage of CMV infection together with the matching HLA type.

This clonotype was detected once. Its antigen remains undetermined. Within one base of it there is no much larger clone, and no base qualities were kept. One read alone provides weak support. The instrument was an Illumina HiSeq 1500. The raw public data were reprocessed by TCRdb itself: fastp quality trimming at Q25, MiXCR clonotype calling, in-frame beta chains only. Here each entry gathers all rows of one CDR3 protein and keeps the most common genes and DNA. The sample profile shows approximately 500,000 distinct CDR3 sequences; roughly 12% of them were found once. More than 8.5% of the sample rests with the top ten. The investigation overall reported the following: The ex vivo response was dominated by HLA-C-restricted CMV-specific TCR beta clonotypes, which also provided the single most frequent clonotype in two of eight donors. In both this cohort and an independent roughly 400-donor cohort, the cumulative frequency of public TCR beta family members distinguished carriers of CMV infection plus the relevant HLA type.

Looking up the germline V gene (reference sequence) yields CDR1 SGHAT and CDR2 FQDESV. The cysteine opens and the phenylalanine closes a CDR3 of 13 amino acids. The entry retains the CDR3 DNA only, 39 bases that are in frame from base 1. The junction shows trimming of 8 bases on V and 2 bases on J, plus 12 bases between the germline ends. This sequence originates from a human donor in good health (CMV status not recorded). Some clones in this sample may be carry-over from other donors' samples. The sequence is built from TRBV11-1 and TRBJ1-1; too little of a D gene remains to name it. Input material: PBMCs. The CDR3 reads CASGYGFNTEAFF. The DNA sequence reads TGTGCCAGCGGTTACGGGTTTAACACTGAAGCTTTCTTT. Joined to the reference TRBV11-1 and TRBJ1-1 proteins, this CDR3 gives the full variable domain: EAEVAQSPRYKITEKSQAVAFWCDPISGHATLYWYRQILGQGPELLVQFQDESVVDDSQLPKDRFSAERLKGVDSTLKIQPAELGDSAMYLCASGYGFNTEAFFGQGTRLTVV.